The sequence of this T cell receptor beta chain was determined in a study of response to subunit inactivated influenza vaccine. MiXCR, applied by TCRdb to the RT-PCR reads, yields one record per CDR3 protein. Of fewer than 700,000 distinct CDR3 sequences in the sample, over 10% were seen once. From germline, CDR1 is SGHRS and CDR2 YFSETQ. This CDR3 comprises 14 residues. Trimming took 2 bases from V and 3 from J; bases not matched to a gene: 5. The source was PBMCs from blood, collected around seven weeks after vaccination. This clonotype was obtained from a man in his forties or fifties who received an inactivated influenza vaccine. The rearrangement joins TRBV5-1 to TRBJ2-7; 7 bases line up with TRBD2. Here the CDR3 reads CASSFLPSGYEQYF. For the CDR3, the DNA is TGCGCCAGCAGCTTTCTTCCTAGCGGCTACGAGCAGTACTTC.